Each of the 5 T cell receptor beta chains below was sequenced from the same sample in a study of cytomegalovirus exposure and HLA in healthy donors. 60 Vbeta and 13 Jbeta primers were used in PCR. Method: immunoSEQ multiplex PCR; TCRdb's copy keeps in-frame clones and lacks some. The sample has about 150,000 clones, roughly 80% seen once; the top ten hold about 4%. The specimen was PBMCs. All receptors come from a human donor in good health.

The sample holds one count of this clone. One end of the junction varies from germline; a read error may be responsible. J is TRBJ2-3 and V is TRBV2; 9 nucleotides agree with TRBD2. The germline V gene has CDR1 SNHLY and CDR2 FYNNEI. The CDR3 spans 13 residues. CDR3: CASTGTSIDTQYF. CDR3 sequence (DNA): TGTGCCAGCACCGGGACTAGCATAGATACGCAGTATTTT.

This sequence joins TRBV28 and TRBJ2-3; D unresolved. The CDR3 extends over 13 amino acids. Germline CDR1 reads MDHEN; CDR2 reads SYDVKM. Trimming took off 3 bases at V and 3 bases at J, with 7 bases between the two ends. CDR3 sequence (DNA): TGTGCCAGCAGTTTCCCTCTAACAGATACGCAGTATTTT. This sequence encodes CASSFPLTDTQYF.

V is TRBV9 and J is TRBJ2-6; 15 bases line up with TRBD2. V lost 2 bases, J lost 0 bases, and 9 bases stayed unmatched. Looked up from germline, CDR1 is SGDLS and CDR2 is YYNGEE. This CDR3 is 21 amino acids long. DNA of the CDR3: TGTGCCAGCAGCGTTCTACCGGGACTAGCGGGAGGTACCTCTGGGGCCAACGTCCTGACTTTC. It is translated as CASSVLPGLAGGTSGANVLTF. Looking up the rest from reference TRBV9 and TRBJ2-6 gives the full variable domain: DSGVTQTPKHLITATGQRVTLRCSPRSGDLSVYWYQQSLDQGLQFLIQYYNGEERAKGNILERFSAQQFPDLHSELNLSSLELGDSALYFCASSVLPGLAGGTSGANVLTFGAGSRLTVL.

The chain links TRBV11-2 to TRBJ2-3, with D perhaps TRBD1 (6 bases). The CDR3 loop spans 16 amino acids. V lost 3 bases and J lost 0, with 13 bases in between. CDR1 is SGHAT and CDR2 is FQNNGV in the germline V gene. CDR3 DNA sequence: TGTGCCAGCAGCTTGTTCCGCGGACAGAGCACAGATACGCAGTATTTT. It codes for CASSLFRGQSTDTQYF. Supplemented by reference TRBV11-2 and TRBJ2-3, the full variable domain reads EAGVAQSPRYKIIEKRQSVAFWCNPISGHATLYWYQQILGQGPKLLIQFQNNGVVDDSQLPKDRFSAERLKGVDSTLKIQPAKLEDSAVYLCASSLFRGQSTDTQYFGPGTRLTVL.

V usage is TRBV5-5 and J usage is TRBJ2-3, with a possible D match to TRBD2 (7 bases). The CDR3 sequence is 16 residues long. CDR1 is SGHKS and CDR2 is YYEKEE in the germline V gene (reference sequence). V shed 4 bases and J shed 2 bases, with 17 bases lying between them. The CDR3 is CASSVGGGPITDTQYF. DNA of the CDR3: TGTGCCAGCAGCGTTGGGGGGGGCCCCATCACAGATACGCAGTATTTT.